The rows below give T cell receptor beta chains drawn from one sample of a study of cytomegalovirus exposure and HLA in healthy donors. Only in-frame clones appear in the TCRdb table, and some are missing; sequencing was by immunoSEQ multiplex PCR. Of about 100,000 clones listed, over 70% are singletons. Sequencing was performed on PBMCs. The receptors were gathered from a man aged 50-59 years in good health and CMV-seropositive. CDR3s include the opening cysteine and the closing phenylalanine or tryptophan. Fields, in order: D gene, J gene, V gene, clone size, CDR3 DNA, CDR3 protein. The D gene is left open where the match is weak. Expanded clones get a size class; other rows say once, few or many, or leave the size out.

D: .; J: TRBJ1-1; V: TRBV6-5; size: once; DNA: TGTGCCAGCAGTTACCTTCAGGTGAACACTGAAGCTTTCTTT; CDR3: CASSYLQVNTEAFF
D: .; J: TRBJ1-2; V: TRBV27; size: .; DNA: TGTGCCAGCAGTTGGGGCGGGGGGGCTGGCTACACCTTC; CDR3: CASSWGGGAGYTF
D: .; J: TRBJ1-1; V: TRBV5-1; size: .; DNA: TGCGCCAGCAGCTACGGGGGGGGAGGGAGCGTGGAAGCTTTCTTT; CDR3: CASSYGGGGSVEAFF
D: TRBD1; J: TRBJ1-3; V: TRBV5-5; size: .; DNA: TGTGCCAGCAGCACCGGACAGGGGCTCTCTGGAAACACCATATATTTT; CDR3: CASSTGQGLSGNTIYF
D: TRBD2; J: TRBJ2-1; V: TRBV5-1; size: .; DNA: TGCGCCAGCAGCGATCCGGGGGGTGTGGACTACAATGAGCAGTTCTTC; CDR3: CASSDPGGVDYNEQFF
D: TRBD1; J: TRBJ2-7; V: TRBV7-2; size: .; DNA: TGTGCCAGCAGCCCACGACAGGGGCCAGCTGAGCAGTACTTC; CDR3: CASSPRQGPAEQYF
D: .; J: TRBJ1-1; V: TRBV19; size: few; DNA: TGTGCCAGTAGCCAGGGAGGTTCAACTGAAGCTTTCTTT; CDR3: CASSQGGSTEAFF
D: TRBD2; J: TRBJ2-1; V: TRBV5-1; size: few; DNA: TGCGCCAGCAGCTTCACTAGCGGGGGGGTCAATGAGCAGTTCTTC; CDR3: CASSFTSGGVNEQFF
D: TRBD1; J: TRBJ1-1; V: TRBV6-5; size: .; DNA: TGTGCCAGCAGTCAAACGGGACAGCTCCCTGGTGAAGCTTTCTTT; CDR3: CASSQTGQLPGEAFF
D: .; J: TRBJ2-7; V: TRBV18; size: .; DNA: TGTGCCAGCTCACCTCGACATGGTTCCTACGAGCAGTACTTC; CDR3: CASSPRHGSYEQYF
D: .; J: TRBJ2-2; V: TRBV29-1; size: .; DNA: TGCAGCGTCCAGGGGCCCCCGAACACCGGGGAGCTGTTTTTT; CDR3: CSVQGPPNTGELFF
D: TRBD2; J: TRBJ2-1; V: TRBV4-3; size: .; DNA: TGCGCCAGCAGCCAAATAAACCGGACTAGCGGGGCCTACAATGAGCAGTTCTTC; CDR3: CASSQINRTSGAYNEQFF
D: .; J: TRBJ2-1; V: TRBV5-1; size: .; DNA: TGCGCCAGCAGCTCCTCGTTGCCGGGCTACAATGAGCAGTTCTTC; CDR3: CASSSSLPGYNEQFF
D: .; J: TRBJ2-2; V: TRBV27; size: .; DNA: TGTGCCAGCAGTTCCCAAACAGACAGCACCGGGGAGCTGTTTTTT; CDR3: CASSSQTDSTGELFF
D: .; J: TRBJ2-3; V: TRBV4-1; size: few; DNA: TGCGCCAGCAGCCAGACGATGGTGCTAGCAAGAAGCACAGATACGCAGTATTTT; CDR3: CASSQTMVLARSTDTQYF
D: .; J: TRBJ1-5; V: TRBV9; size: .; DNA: TGTGCCAGCAGTGGGGGCACCGGGGCAGAACAGCCCCAGCATTTT; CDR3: CASSGGTGAEQPQHF
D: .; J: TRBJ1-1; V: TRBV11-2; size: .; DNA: TGTGCCAGCAGCTCGTCCAGGGTCACTGAAGCTTTCTTT; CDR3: CASSSSRVTEAFF
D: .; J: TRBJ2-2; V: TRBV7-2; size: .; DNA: TGTGCCAGCAGCCCCTCAGGAGGGATCACCGGGGAGCTGTTTTTT; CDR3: CASSPSGGITGELFF
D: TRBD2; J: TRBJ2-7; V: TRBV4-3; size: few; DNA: TGCGCCAGCAGCCAAGGGACTAGCGGGCTCGGCGAGCAGTACTTC; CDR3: CASSQGTSGLGEQYF
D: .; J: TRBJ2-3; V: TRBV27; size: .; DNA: TGTGCCAGCAGTTTAGCGGGCACAGATACGCAGTATTTT; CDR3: CASSLAGTDTQYF
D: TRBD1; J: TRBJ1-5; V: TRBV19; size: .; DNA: TGTGCCAGTAGACCAGGGGGGTATCGCAATCAGCCCCAGCATTTT; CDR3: CASRPGGYRNQPQHF
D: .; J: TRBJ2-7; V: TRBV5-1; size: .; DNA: TGCGCCAGCAGCTTGGTGGCAGGGGCCAACTACGAGCAGTACTTC; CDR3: CASSLVAGANYEQYF
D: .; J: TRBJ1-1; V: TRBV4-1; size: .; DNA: TGCGCCAGCAGCCAGGAGGGGGGGGCAGGAGGGATTGAAGCTTTCTTT; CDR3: CASSQEGGAGGIEAFF
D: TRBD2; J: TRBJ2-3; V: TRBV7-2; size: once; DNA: TGTGCCAGCAGCTTAGCCGGGCTTGTTAGCGGGGGAATCGACGACACAGATACGCAGTATTTT; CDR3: CASSLAGLVSGGIDDTDTQYF
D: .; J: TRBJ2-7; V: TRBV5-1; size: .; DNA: TGCGCCAGCAGAGAGGACACGCCCGCCTACGAGCAGTACTTC; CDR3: CASREDTPAYEQYF
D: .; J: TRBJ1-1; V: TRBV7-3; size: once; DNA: TGTGCCAGCAGCTTAAGTGGGACAATCACTGAAGCTTTCTTT; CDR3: CASSLSGTITEAFF
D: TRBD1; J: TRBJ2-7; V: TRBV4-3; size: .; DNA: TGCGCCAGCAGCCAACACCGGACAGGGGACTACGAGCAGTACTTC; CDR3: CASSQHRTGDYEQYF
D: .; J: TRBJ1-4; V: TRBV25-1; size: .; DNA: TGTGCCAGCAGTCACGGGATAGGCCAACTGTTTTTT; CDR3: CASSHGIGQLFF
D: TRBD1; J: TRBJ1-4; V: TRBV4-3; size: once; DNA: TGCGCCAGCAGCCCGACAGGGGCGTGGGAAAAACTGTTTTTT; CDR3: CASSPTGAWEKLFF
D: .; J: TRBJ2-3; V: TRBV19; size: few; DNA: TGTGCCAGTAGTATAGCGGCGGGCAGCACAGATACGCAGTATTTT; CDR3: CASSIAAGSTDTQYF
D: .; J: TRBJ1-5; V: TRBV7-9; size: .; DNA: TGTGCCAGCAGCTTAGCGGGGGCAGATAATCAGCCCCAGCATTTT; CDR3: CASSLAGADNQPQHF
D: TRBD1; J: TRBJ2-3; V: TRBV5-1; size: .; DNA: TGCGCCAGCAGCGACCGACAGGGTTTCACAGATACGCAGTATTTT; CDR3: CASSDRQGFTDTQYF
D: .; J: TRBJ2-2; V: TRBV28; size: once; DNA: TGTGCCAGCTCGGGGGGCGCGCCCGGGGAGCTGTTTTTT; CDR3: CASSGGAPGELFF
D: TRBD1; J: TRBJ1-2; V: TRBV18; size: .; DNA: TGTGCCAGCTCACCAAATCAGGGGGCTGAGGGCTACACCTTC; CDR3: CASSPNQGAEGYTF
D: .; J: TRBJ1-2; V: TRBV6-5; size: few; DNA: TGTGCCAGCAGTTCACCCGGACAGAACTATGGCTACACCTTC; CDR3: CASSSPGQNYGYTF
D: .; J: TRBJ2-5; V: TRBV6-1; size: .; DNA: TGTGCCAGCAGGAGGGGGATCCTAGAGACCCAGTACTTC; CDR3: CASRRGILETQYF
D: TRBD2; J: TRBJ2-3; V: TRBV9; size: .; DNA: TGTGCCAGCAGCGGGGGAGCGGGGCCAGATACGCAGTATTTT; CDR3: CASSGGAGPDTQYF
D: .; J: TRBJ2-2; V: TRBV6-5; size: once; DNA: TGTGCCAGCAGGGTGGACAGTATCACCGGGGAGCTGTTTTTT; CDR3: CASRVDSITGELFF
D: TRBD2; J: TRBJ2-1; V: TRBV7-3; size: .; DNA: TGTGCCAGCAGCCCCCGGGGGGGCCTGGGCAATGAGCAGTTCTTC; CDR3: CASSPRGGLGNEQFF
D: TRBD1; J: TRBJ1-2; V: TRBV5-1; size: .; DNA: TGCGCCAGCAGCGGCGGGACAGGGAGTGGCTACACCTTC; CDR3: CASSGGTGSGYTF